This note documents a single T cell receptor (beta chain) sequence. This record belongs to a study of Ad26.COV2.S vaccination and SARS-CoV-2 variants. Whole-study context: COV1001, an Ad26.COV2.S trial, supplied this vaccine-arm donor.

Treatment meaning: 15 to 20 received Ad26.COV2.S at low or high dose, single or two shots; roughly five received placebo; per-sample allocation not given. Collection of the samples took place on day 63 after the first injection of vaccine or placebo. Libraries were prepared by immunoSEQ multiplex PCR; TCRdb keeps only in-frame clonotypes and omits some of them. The data hold a few hundred thousand clones, with about 91% observed a single time. The TCR was taken from a person aged 18-60 years who received the Ad26.COV2.S COVID-19 vaccine or a placebo. Here the sequenced sample was peripheral blood, taken in a trial of Ad26.COV2.S vaccine versus placebo.

The CDR3 sequence: CASRISGANVLTF. CDR3 DNA: TGTGCCAGCAGGATCTCTGGGGCCAACGTCCTGACTTTC. This chain uses TRBV27 with TRBJ2-6; D is unresolved. The germline V gene has CDR1 MNHEY and CDR2 SMNVEV (reference sequence). V lost 6 bases to trimming and J lost 0 bases, with 3 bases between them. The CDR3 is 13 amino acids. Supplemented by reference TRBV27 and TRBJ2-6, the full variable domain reads EAQVTQNPRYLITVTGKKLTVTCSQNMNHEYMSWYRQDPGLGLRQIYYSMNVEVTDKGDVPEGYKVSRKEKRNFPLILESPSPNQTSLYFCASRISGANVLTFGAGSRLTVL.